The rows below give T cell receptor beta chains drawn from one sample of a study of CD8 T cells in ankylosing spondylitis. One entry per CDR3 protein, called by TCRdb with MiXCR from the 5' RACE reads. The profile shows 750,000 to 850,000 distinct CDR3 sequences, over 9.5% of them singletons. Sequenced input: blood, either unsorted or a sorted T cell fraction (not recorded which). The receptors shown here come from a male donor with ankylosing spondylitis. CDR3s include the opening cysteine and the closing phenylalanine or tryptophan. A D gene is named only where the DNA matches it firmly. Clone size is not always given. Where it is, it says once, few, many or a class for expanded clones.

>TRBJ1-2|.|TRBV29-1|few
TGCAGCGTTGAAGTGAGGGACCTGAACTATGGCTACACCTTC
CSVEVRDLNYGYTF
>TRBJ2-7|.|TRBV20-1|.
TGCAGTGCCAAAGGTGCCGGTAACTCCTACGAGCAGTACTTC
CSAKGAGNSYEQYF
>TRBJ1-3|.|TRBV12-3/TRBV12-4|many
TGTGCCAGCAGTTTACAGCCGAACACCATATATTTT
CASSLQPNTIYF
>TRBJ2-2|.|TRBV11-3|once
TGTGCCAGCAGCTTACCCGACACCGGGGAGCTGTTTTTT
CASSLPDTGELFF
>TRBJ2-7|.|TRBV28|few
TGTGCCAGCACAGACTACGAGCAGTACTTC
CASTDYEQYF
>TRBJ2-1|.|TRBV2|.
TGTGCCAGCAGTGGACAAGGGGAGGCGCGCAATGAGCAGTTCTTC
CASSGQGEARNEQFF
>TRBJ2-1|.|TRBV11-3|.
TGTGCCAGCAGCTTAGATTGGGGCAATCGGAATGAGCAGTTCTTC
CASSLDWGNRNEQFF
>TRBJ2-7|.|TRBV7-6|few
TGTGCCAGCAGCATAAAGGGCCTTCTTTACGAGCAGTACTTC
CASSIKGLLYEQYF
>TRBJ1-1|.|TRBV18|few
TGTGCCAGCTCCCTGGATGGGGGCGCTGAAGCTTTCTTT
CASSLDGGAEAFF
>TRBJ1-1|.|TRBV20-1|few
TGCAGTGCCCGAGAAGGACGCATGAACACTGAAGCTTTCTTT
CSAREGRMNTEAFF
>TRBJ2-6|.|TRBV29-1|many
TGCAGCGTTGCAGAAGGCTCTGGGGCCAACGTCCTGACTTTC
CSVAEGSGANVLTF
>TRBJ2-1|.|TRBV6-6|.
TGTGCCAGCGGCCAGCAGTTCTTC
CASGQQFF
>TRBJ2-3|.|TRBV27|.
TGTGCCAGCAGTTTATTCGGGCTAGTTACCGCAGATACGCAGTATTTT
CASSLFGLVTADTQYF
>TRBJ1-5|.|TRBV12-3/TRBV12-4|.
TGTGCCAGCAGCTCCCGGGTCAATCAGCCCCAGCATTTT
CASSSRVNQPQHF
>TRBJ2-1|.|TRBV20-1|once
TGCAGTGCCACGGAATTACGGGGGAATATCGCCTACAATGAGCAGTTCTTC
CSATELRGNIAYNEQFF
>TRBJ2-5|.|TRBV5-1|many
TGCGCCAGCAGCTTGAGGCAAGAGACCCAGTACTTC
CASSLRQETQYF
>TRBJ2-1|TRBD2|TRBV20-1|few
TGCAGTGCTAGAAACCCGATCGGACTAGCGGGTTACAATGAGCAGTTCTTC
CSARNPIGLAGYNEQFF
>TRBJ1-2|.|TRBV9|.
TGTGCCAGCAGCGTAGACCCGGGTCCCTATGGCTACACCTTC
CASSVDPGPYGYTF
>TRBJ2-2|TRBD2|TRBV20-1|few
TGCAGTGCTAGAGATCGATTAGCGGGGGCGAACACCGGGGAGCTGTTTTTT
CSARDRLAGANTGELFF
>TRBJ1-4|.|TRBV20-1|few
TGCAGTGCTTATCTAAGGGGAAATGAAAAACTGTTTTTT
CSAYLRGNEKLFF
>TRBJ2-5|.|TRBV18|many
TGTGCCAGCTCACCACTTACAGGGAAAGAGACCCAGTACTTC
CASSPLTGKETQYF
>TRBJ2-1|TRBD2|TRBV11-2|.
TGTGCCAGCAGCTTTGGAAGCGGGAGAGTGGGGAATGAGCAGTTCTTC
CASSFGSGRVGNEQFF
>TRBJ2-1|TRBD2|TRBV20-1|few
TGCAGTGCCGCGACTAGCGGGAGAGCTGGTGAGCAGTTCTTC
CSAATSGRAGEQFF
>TRBJ2-1|.|TRBV29-1|many
TGCAGCGCCGCCCAAGGCGGGAATGAGCAGTTCTTC
CSAAQGGNEQFF
>TRBJ1-1|.|TRBV5-1|.
TGCGCCAGCAGCTTGGACAAGGGGGACACTGAAGCTTTCTTT
CASSLDKGDTEAFF
>TRBJ1-2|.|TRBV7-2|.
TGTGCCAGCAGCTTATCCGCGTCCAGATTAAGCGGCGGCTACACCTTC
CASSLSASRLSGGYTF
>TRBJ2-1|.|TRBV20-1|few
TGCAGTGCCGCAACAGGGATGTGGGGTGAGCAGTTCTTC
CSAATGMWGEQFF
>TRBJ2-5|.|TRBV20-1|.
TGCAGTGCTCCCCCGACTCTTGCCCTAGGGACCCAGTACTTC
CSAPPTLALGTQYF
>TRBJ1-2|.|TRBV28|few
TGTGCCAGCAGTTTGGCAGGGAGGGCCGATGGCTACACCTTC
CASSLAGRADGYTF
>TRBJ2-4|.|TRBV6-5|few
TGTGCCAGCAGTTCTCTACTAGCCAAAAACATTCAGTACTTC
CASSSLLAKNIQYF
>TRBJ1-1|.|TRBV3-1|.
TGTGCCAGCAGCCAGACAGCGCGGAACACTGAAGCTTTCTTT
CASSQTARNTEAFF
>TRBJ1-2|.|TRBV5-1|many
TGTGCCAGCAGCTTGGCCGCAGGCTATGGCTACACCTTC
CASSLAAGYGYTF
>TRBJ2-7|.|TRBV7-2|.
TGTGCCAGCAGCCCCCGACCTAGGAACGAGCAGTACTTC
CASSPRPRNEQYF
>TRBJ1-2|TRBD1|TRBV7-2|.
TGTGCCAGCAGCTTACCCCGGGACAGCAACTATGGCTACACCTTC
CASSLPRDSNYGYTF
>TRBJ1-2|TRBD1|TRBV4-3|few
TGCGCCAGCAGCCAAGAGATCTGGGGACAGGGGAAAGACGGCTACACCTTC
CASSQEIWGQGKDGYTF
>TRBJ2-1|TRBD2|TRBV10-2|.
TGCGCCAGCATAGAGACTAGCGGGATGTCTGAGCAGTTCTTC
CASIETSGMSEQFF
>TRBJ2-1|.|TRBV5-1|many
TGCGCCAGCAGCCCTAGTGCGGGTTCCCTTGACTACAATGAGCAGTTCTTC
CASSPSAGSLDYNEQFF
>TRBJ2-3|TRBD1|TRBV7-9|few
TGTGCCAGCAGCTTAGGACAGGGGCTCGGCACAGATACGCAGTATTTT
CASSLGQGLGTDTQYF
>TRBJ2-7|TRBD1|TRBV19|once
TGTGCCACGACAGGGGGCGGGTACGAGCAGTACTTC
CATTGGGYEQYF
>TRBJ2-3|TRBD2|TRBV4-2|few
TGTGCCAGCAGCCCCCAAGCGGGAATTGCTGATACGCAGTATTTT
CASSPQAGIADTQYF
>TRBJ2-3|.|TRBV7-6|many
TGTGCCAGCAGCTTAAGGTCTGTGGTTAGCACAGATACGCAGTATTTT
CASSLRSVVSTDTQYF
>TRBJ2-3|.|TRBV12-3/TRBV12-4|many
TGTGCCAGCAGCTATGAGGTGGCGCAGTATTTT
CASSYEVAQYF
>TRBJ2-5|.|TRBV23-1|.
TGCGCCAGCAGTCAATCGACCGGAACCCAAGAGACCCAGTACTTC
CASSQSTGTQETQYF
>TRBJ1-3|TRBD1|TRBV20-1|.
TGCAGTGCTAAAGGGGGCGGGGACACCATATATTTT
CSAKGGGDTIYF
>TRBJ2-5|.|TRBV20-1|.
TGCAGTGCTAGAGATCTTACCCTCGAGACCCAGTACTTC
CSARDLTLETQYF
>TRBJ2-5|.|TRBV20-1|.
TGCAGTGCTACCCTCACATCGGAGACCCAGTACTTC
CSATLTSETQYF
>TRBJ2-5|.|TRBV4-2|few
TGTGCCAGCAGCCAAGGAACGGGTTCCGTTCTACCACGGACCCAGTACTTC
CASSQGTGSVLPRTQYF
>TRBJ1-1|TRBD1|TRBV7-2|few
TGTGCCAGCAGCTTCCAGAAGGACAGGGAATCTGAAGCTTTCTTT
CASSFQKDRESEAFF
>TRBJ1-2|.|TRBV20-1|few
TGCAGTGCGAGTCTGACGCTCAAGGACTATGGCTACACCTTC
CSASLTLKDYGYTF